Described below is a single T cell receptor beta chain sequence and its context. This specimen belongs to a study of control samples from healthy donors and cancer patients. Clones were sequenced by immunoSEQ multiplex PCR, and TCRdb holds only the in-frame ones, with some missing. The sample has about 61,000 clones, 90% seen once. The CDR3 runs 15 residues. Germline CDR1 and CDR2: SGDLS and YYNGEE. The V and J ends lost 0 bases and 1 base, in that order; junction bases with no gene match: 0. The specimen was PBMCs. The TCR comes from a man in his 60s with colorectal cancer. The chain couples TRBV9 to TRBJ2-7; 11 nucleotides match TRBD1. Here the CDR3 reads CASSVGDRGSYEQYF. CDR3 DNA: TGTGCCAGCAGCGTAGGGGACAGGGGGTCCTACGAGCAGTACTTC.